This is a list of T cell receptor beta chains from one sample in a study of early T cells in non-severe SARS-CoV-2 infection. Using its own MiXCR run on the 5' RACE reads, TCRdb lists one record per CDR3 protein. The data contain tens of thousands of distinct CDR3 sequences, around a tenth of them singletons. Sequencing was done on a sample of whole blood. These receptors all stem from an adult who was a healthcare worker with PCR-confirmed SARS-CoV-2 infection or an uninfected control (not recorded which). Both conserved end residues are part of each CDR3. Each record gives: J gene, V gene, CDR3 protein.

TRBJ2-7 | TRBV20-1 | CSASKGMGYEQYF
TRBJ1-1 | TRBV7-8 | CASSFRTGGRGVTEAFF
TRBJ2-7 | TRBV20-1 | CSAGDRADEQYF
TRBJ2-2 | TRBV5-5 | CASSLFVDRAGELFF
TRBJ1-5 | TRBV10-3 | CAISDGLASNQPQHF
TRBJ2-7 | TRBV4-1 | CASSPIGSGSSYEQYF
TRBJ2-1 | TRBV7-2 | CASTLPGGNYEQFF
TRBJ2-3 | TRBV29-1 | CSARPRESTDTQYF
TRBJ2-7 | TRBV29-1 | CSVGTSRRPYEQYF
TRBJ1-3 | TRBV25-1 | CASSDLRRGAAGNTIYF
TRBJ2-7 | TRBV7-6 | CASSPIGSSDEQYF
TRBJ2-4 | TRBV29-1 | CSVEHSTGGRYF
TRBJ2-3 | TRBV3-1 | CASSQGTGISTGTDTQYF
TRBJ2-2 | TRBV28 | CASSGQDYSSGELFF
TRBJ1-2 | TRBV4-3 | CASSQDSPGNYGYTF
TRBJ2-7 | TRBV29-1 | CSVTGTGLSYEQYF
TRBJ2-4 | TRBV5-6 | CASSLAQSLGEGLGIQYF
TRBJ2-7 | TRBV19 | CASSPGRGRYEQYF
TRBJ2-7 | TRBV7-2 | CASSLWLGDKAYEQYF
TRBJ1-2 | TRBV4-1 | CASSHGRAAGYTF
TRBJ2-2 | TRBV12-3/TRBV12-4 | CASSRTGTSGPGELFF
TRBJ2-3 | TRBV11-2 | CASSFISGGRTDTQYF
TRBJ1-4 | TRBV5-4 | CASSLDSGTSEKLFF
TRBJ2-3 | TRBV7-2 | CASSPTGLAGVGVITQYF
TRBJ2-5 | TRBV5-1 | CASSLAGKYQETQYF
TRBJ2-7 | TRBV18 | CASSPVRAGQAGHEQYF
TRBJ1-5 | TRBV6-6 | CASRQTAGDQPQHF
TRBJ2-3 | TRBV29-1 | CSARGARGPTDTQYF
TRBJ2-7 | TRBV29-1 | CSATGVADEQYF
TRBJ1-1 | TRBV12-3/TRBV12-4 | CASSRTDNTEAFF
TRBJ1-1 | TRBV6-1 | CASSEMAGRNTEAFF
TRBJ2-5 | TRBV20-1 | CSAAGLDFQETQYF